This paragraph covers one TCR beta chain sequence. Researchers ran immunoSEQ v3.0 at survey level. Libraries were prepared by immunoSEQ multiplex PCR; TCRdb keeps only in-frame clonotypes and omits some of them. The data hold over 35,000 clones, with about 94% observed a single time. The germline gives CDR1 LGHNA, CDR2 YNFKEQ. CDR3 length: 20 amino acids. The V and J ends lost 4 bases and 0 bases, in that order; junction bases with no gene match: 13. This record belongs to a study of long-term antiretroviral therapy in people with HIV. The specimen comprised unsorted PBMCs, sampled 9 to 9.5 years after starting antiretroviral therapy. V is TRBV4-2 and J is TRBJ2-7; TRBD2 agrees at 15 bases. The sequence derives from a man younger than 45 with HIV. CDR3 bases: TGTGCCAGCAGCCTTTGGACTAGCGGGGGGGCCTTTTCTTCCTCCTACGAGCAGTACTTC. Amino acids: CASSLWTSGGAFSSSYEQYF.